This record covers a single TCR beta chain. No antigen is known for it. The record originates from a study of blood T cells in healthy people across ages. Background on the study: Roughly one uniquely barcoded beta molecule per two T cells was captured. Whole-study findings and limits: Older age went with lower TCR beta diversity per million T cells, in a roughly linear way. CMV status of donors was not determined, possibly confounding expanded clonotype changes.

Germline-derived CDR1 and CDR2 are SGDLS and YYNGEE. CDR3 length equals 16 residues. Around 9 milliliters of peripheral blood were drawn from each donor into EDTA-treated tubes. Primers used in a second PCR of roughly 7 to 11 cycles were a sample-barcoded 5' primer and a J-beta primer mix. TCRdb re-analysed the 5' RACE reads in MiXCR, keeping a single row per CDR3 protein. The sample lists some 900,000 distinct CDR3 sequences; about 44% were seen once. The specimen sequenced was blood. The genes are TRBV9 and TRBJ2-5; 11 bases are a match to TRBD1. The J call is in doubt because the DNA end fits TRBJ2-7 better. The origin of this receptor is a man aged 25 to 40 in good health. The CDR3 DNA is TGTGCCAGCAGCGTAGACTTCGGACAGGGGGCAGACGAGCAGTACTTC. Protein sequence: CASSVDFGQGADEQYF.